This T cell receptor (beta chain) emerged from a study of shared clonotypes between healthy human individuals. CDR1 and CDR2 (germline): SEHNR, FQNEAQ (reference sequence). V gave up 2 bases and J gave up 10 bases; unmatched junction bases: 10. The CDR3 consists of 15 residues. Every subset's genomic DNA went evenly onto several immunoSEQ plates. TCRdb's copy holds only in-frame clones and misses some; the assay was immunoSEQ multiplex PCR. The data contain a few hundred thousand clones, around 80% of them singletons. The sequence derives from a woman aged 40 to 50 in good health. Some clones in this sample may be carry-over from other donors' samples. Sequencing used PBMCs. The rearrangement links TRBV7-9 to TRBJ2-5, with 10 bases matching TRBD2. The CDR3 DNA sequence: TGTGCCAGCAGCTTATCTGGACTAGCGGCGCGGGTCCAGTACTTC. Translating gives CASSLSGLAARVQYF.